This T cell receptor (beta chain) derives from a study of somatic mutations in T cells in chronic GVHD (dated by TCRdb to 2020 to 2022). Only one count was recorded for this clone. Its binding antigen is unknown. No quality values exist for individual bases; no much larger clone is one base distant. The cysteine opens and the phenylalanine closes a CDR3 of 13 amino acids. The retained sequence is limited to the CDR3, 39 bases, with the frame set at the first base. V is cut by 2 bases and J by 5 bases, and the space between the germline ends is 12 bases. The germline V gene (reference sequence) yields GTSNPN for CDR1 and SVGIG for CDR2. For sorting, staining was performed with anti-CD3, anti-CD4, anti-CD8 and a Vbeta20 antibody from the IOTest Beta Mark kit on a FACSAria III, and a purity above 98% was achieved. Mononuclear cells were isolated by Ficoll-Paque PLUS density gradient centrifugation from peripheral blood that had been collected in sodium heparin tubes. CD4+ Vbeta20+, CD4+ Vbeta20-, and CD8+ T cell fractions were FACS-sorted before TCRbeta deep sequencing.

Genomic DNA was isolated and then used for the TCRbeta deep sequencing. TCRbeta CDR3 sequencing and initial data processing were performed with the immunoSEQ assay as a commercial service. Per the authors' processing: Reads were demultiplexed, adapter and primer sequences were trimmed, similar clones were merged through frequency-ratio clustering, and V, D, J genes were annotated using IMGT. Entries here come from immuneACCESS through TCRdb and include only in-frame sequences with V and J called. Some clones fail to appear in such tables; in the studies checked, an unresolved V gene covers under half of the shortfall, and the cause of the remainder is unknown. That table gives V, J and clone size, and the DNA gave D and trimming. This sample holds 790 or so clones; more than 70% were observed only once. The ten largest account for roughly three quarters of the sample.

This chain is built from TRBV30 and TRBJ2-5, and possibly TRBD1, on 6 matching bases. Sequencing was done on a sample of Vbeta20-positive CD4+ T cells from blood. What this sample's cell subset or site label stands for: CD4+ T cells sorted for TCR Vbeta20 (TRBV30-01) positivity by flow cytometry. The receptor was isolated from a male patient aged 45 to 59 with chronic graft-versus-host disease. After a transplant, the graft donor may have provided part of the T cells. The DNA is TGTGCCTGGAGTCCAGGGGCGTCGGAGACCCAGTACTTC. Its amino acids are CAWSPGASETQYF.